Each of the 2 T cell receptor beta chains below was sequenced from the same sample in a study of shared clonotypes between healthy human individuals. Generated by immunoSEQ multiplex PCR, the TCRdb table keeps only in-frame clones and is missing some. The profile shows 550,000 to 850,000 clones, roughly two thirds of them singletons. Sequencing input: memory CD4+ T cells sorted from blood. Subset here: CD45RA-negative fraction. The receptors come from a young woman in good health.

This clone was found once. Other nucleotide sequences from this sample produce the same CDR3. The chain combines TRBV14 with TRBJ2-3; TRBD1 matches at 9 bases. CDR3 size: 13 residues. The V gene's germline CDR1 is SGHDN and CDR2 FVKESK. V lost 3 bases, J lost 8 bases, and 3 bases stayed unmatched. As DNA, the CDR3 is TGTGCCAGCAGCCAGGACAGGGGTCCTACGCAGTATTTT. Translation gives CASSQDRGPTQYF.

Concerning this clone itself: Other DNA sequences in the sample encode the same CDR3. This chain connects TRBV30 to TRBJ2-7; TRBD1 aligns across 7 bases. Germline lookup yields CDR1 GTSNPN and CDR2 SVGIG (reference sequence). This CDR3 has 12 amino acids. V lost 0 bases and J lost 4; bases outside the gene matches: 0. The CDR3 loop is CAWSVQGYEQYF. The DNA of the CDR3 is TGTGCCTGGAGTGTACAGGGGTACGAGCAGTACTTC.